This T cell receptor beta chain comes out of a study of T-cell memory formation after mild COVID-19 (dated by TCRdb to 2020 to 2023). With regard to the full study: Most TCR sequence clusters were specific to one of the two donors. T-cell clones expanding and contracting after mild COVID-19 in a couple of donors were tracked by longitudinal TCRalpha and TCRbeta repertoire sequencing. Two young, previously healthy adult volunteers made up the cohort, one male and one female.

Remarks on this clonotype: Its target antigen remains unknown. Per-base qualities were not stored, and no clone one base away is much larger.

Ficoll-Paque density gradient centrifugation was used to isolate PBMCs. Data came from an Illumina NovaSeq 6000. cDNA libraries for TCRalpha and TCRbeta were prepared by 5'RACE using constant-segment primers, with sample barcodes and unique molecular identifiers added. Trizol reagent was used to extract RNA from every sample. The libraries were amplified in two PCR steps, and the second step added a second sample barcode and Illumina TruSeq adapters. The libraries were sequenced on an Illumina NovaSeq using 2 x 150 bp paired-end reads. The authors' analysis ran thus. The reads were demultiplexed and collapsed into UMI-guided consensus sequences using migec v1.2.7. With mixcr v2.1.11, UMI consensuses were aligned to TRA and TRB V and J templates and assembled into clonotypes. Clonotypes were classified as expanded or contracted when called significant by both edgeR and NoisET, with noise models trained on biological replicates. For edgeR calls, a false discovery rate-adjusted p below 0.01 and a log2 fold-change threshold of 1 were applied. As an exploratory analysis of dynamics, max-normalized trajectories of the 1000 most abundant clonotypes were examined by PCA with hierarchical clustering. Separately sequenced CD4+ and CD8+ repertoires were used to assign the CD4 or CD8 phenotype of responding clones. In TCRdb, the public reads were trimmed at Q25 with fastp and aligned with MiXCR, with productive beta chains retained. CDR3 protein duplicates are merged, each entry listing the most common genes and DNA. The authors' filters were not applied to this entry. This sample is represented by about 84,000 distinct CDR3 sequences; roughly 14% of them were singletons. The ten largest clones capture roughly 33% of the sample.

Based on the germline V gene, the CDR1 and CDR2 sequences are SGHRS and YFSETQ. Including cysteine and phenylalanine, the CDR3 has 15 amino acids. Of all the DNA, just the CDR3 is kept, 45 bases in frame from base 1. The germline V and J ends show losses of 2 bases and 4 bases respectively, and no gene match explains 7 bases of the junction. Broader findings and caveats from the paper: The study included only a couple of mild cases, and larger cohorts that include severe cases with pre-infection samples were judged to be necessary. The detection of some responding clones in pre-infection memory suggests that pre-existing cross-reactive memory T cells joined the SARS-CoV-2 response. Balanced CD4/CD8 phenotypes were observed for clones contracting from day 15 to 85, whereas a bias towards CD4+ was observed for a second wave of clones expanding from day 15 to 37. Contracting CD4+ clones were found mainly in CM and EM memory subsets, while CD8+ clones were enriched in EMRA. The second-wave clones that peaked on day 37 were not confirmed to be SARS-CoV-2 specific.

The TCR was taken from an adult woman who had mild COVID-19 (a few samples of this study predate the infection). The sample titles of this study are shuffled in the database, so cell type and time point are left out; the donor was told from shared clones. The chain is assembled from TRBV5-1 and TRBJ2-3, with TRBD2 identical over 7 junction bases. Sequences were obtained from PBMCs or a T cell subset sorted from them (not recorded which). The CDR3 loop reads CASSFRLADADTQYF. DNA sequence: TGCGCCAGCAGCTTCAGGCTAGCGGATGCAGATACGCAGTATTTT.